This TCR beta chain was sequenced during a study of blood T cell repertoires in COVID-19. In the study overall: Spain, Italy and the United States supplied samples that represented acute and convalescent COVID-19.

Trimming at V came to 3 bases and at J to 4 bases, leaving 10 bases not matched to a gene. This CDR3 has 16 residues. Germline V gene sequence: CDR1 SGDLS, CDR2 YYNGEE. Recruitment covered some 25 US areas and drew participants whose ages spanned roughly 18 to 100 years. The data were produced by immunoSEQ multiplex PCR, yet TCRdb's version contains in-frame clones alone and is incomplete. The sample yields 300,000 or so clones, roughly 87% seen once. Material for sequencing was PBMCs or T cells enriched from blood (not recorded which). The receptor was isolated from a woman under 40 who had recovered from COVID-19. J is TRBJ2-5 and V is TRBV9, with 9 positions matching TRBD1. The CDR3 bases are TGTGCCAGCAGCGCCGTCCCAGGGACAGGGAGAGAGACCCAGTACTTC. Its translation is CASSAVPGTGRETQYF.